This TCR beta chain was captured in a study of cytomegalovirus exposure and HLA in healthy donors. On this clone itself: Its antigen is still unknown.

V lost 6 bases and J lost 0, with 18 bases in between. The germline gives CDR1 MDHEN, CDR2 SYDVKM. This CDR3 is built from 17 residues. The study's findings and limits: The analysis excluded some indistinguishable V segments, including TRBV6-2 and TRBV6-3. In a later analysis, common viral pathogens appeared linked to several of the most significant clusters. A few chains tied to CMV proved CMV antigen-specific in vitro. Judged likely to be a sequencing artifact was a cluster of highly shared sequence variants.

PCR used 60 Vbeta primers and 13 Jbeta primers. TCRdb keeps only in-frame clones here, not all; method: immunoSEQ multiplex PCR. In the table there are roughly 68,000 clones, 65% to 70% of which are singletons. The sequencing sample was made of PBMCs. The chain recombines TRBV28 with TRBJ1-3; tentatively, D is TRBD1 (6 bases). The clonotype originates from a man aged 40-49 years in good health and CMV-seropositive. CDR3 in DNA: TGTGCCAGCAGGGTTCAGGGGTCGTACCACTCTGGAAACACCATATATTTT. This sequence encodes CASRVQGSYHSGNTIYF.